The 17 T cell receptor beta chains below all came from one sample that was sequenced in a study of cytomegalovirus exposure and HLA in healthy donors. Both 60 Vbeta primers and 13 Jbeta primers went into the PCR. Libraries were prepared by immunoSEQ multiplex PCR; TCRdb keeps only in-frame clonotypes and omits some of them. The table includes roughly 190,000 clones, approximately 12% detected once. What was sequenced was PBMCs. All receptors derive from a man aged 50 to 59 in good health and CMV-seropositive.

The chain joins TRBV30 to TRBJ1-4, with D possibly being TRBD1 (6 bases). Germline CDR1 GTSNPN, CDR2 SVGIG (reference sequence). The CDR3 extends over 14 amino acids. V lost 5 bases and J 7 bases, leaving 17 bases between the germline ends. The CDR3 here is CAWGPGVVREKLFF. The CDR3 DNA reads TGTGCCTGGGGACCAGGGGTAGTACGTGAAAAACTGTTTTTT. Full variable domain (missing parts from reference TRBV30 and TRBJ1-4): SQTIHQWPATLVQPVGSPLSLECTVEGTSNPNLYWYRQAAGRGLQLLFYSVGIGQISSEVPQNLSASRPQDRQFILSSKKLLLSDSGFYLCAWGPGVVREKLFFGSGTQLSVL.

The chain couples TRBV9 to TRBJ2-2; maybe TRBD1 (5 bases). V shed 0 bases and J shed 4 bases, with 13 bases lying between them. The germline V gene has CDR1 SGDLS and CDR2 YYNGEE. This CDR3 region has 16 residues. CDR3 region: CASSVAAGIGTGELFF. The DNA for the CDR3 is TGTGCCAGCAGCGTAGCGGCAGGGATCGGCACCGGGGAGCTGTTTTTT.

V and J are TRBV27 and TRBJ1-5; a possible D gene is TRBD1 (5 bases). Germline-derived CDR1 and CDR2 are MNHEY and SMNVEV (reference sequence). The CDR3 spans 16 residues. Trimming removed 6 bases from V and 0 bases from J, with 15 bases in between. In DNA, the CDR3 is TGTGCCAGCAGCCCTTGGCGGGGGAATAGCAATCAGCCCCAGCATTTT. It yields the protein CASSPWRGNSNQPQHF.

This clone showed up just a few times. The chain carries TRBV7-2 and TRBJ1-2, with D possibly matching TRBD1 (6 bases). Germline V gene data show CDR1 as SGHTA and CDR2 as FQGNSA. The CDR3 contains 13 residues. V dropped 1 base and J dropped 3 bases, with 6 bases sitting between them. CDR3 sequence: CASSLDRDYGYTF. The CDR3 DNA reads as TGTGCCAGCAGCTTAGACAGGGACTATGGCTACACCTTC. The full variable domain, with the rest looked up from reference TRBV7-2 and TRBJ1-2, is GAGVSQSPSNKVTEKGKDVELRCDPISGHTALYWYRQSLGQGLEFLIYFQGNSAPDKSGLPSDRFSAERTGGSVSTLTIQRTQQEDSAVYLCASSLDRDYGYTFGSGTRLTVV.

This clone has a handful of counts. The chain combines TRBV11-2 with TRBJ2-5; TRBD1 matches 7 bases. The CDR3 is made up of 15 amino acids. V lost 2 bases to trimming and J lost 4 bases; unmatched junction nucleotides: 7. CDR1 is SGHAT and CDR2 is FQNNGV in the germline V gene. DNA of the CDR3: TGTGCCAGCAGCTTAAGACGACAGGGCGGAGAGACCCAGTACTTC. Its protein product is CASSLRRQGGETQYF.

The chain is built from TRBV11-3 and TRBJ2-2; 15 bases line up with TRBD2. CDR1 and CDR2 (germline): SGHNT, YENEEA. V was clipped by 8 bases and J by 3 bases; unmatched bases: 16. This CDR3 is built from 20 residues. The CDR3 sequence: CASSRYTGLAGGRYTGELFF. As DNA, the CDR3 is TGTGCCAGCTCCCGATACACAGGACTAGCGGGGGGGCGGTACACCGGGGAGCTGTTTTTT.

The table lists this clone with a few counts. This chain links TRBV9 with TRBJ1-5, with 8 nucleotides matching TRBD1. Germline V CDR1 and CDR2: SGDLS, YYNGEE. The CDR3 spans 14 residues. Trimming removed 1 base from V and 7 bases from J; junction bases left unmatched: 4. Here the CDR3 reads CASSVTGGGQPQHF. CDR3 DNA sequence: TGTGCCAGCAGCGTAACAGGGGGAGGACAGCCCCAGCATTTT.

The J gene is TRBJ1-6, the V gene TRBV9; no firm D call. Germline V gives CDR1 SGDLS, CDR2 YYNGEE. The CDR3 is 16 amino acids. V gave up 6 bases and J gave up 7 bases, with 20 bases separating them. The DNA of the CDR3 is TGTGCCAGCAATGAGGGCAGCGAAGTCTCAAATTCACCCCTCCACTTT. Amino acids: CASNEGSEVSNSPLHF.

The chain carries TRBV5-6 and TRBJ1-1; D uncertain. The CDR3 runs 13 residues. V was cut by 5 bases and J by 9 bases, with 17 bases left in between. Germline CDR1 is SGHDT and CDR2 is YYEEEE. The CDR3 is CASSSWAGYKAFF. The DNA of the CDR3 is TGTGCCAGCAGTTCCTGGGCGGGGTACAAAGCTTTCTTT.

CDR3 coding DNA: TGTGCCAGCAGCCCCGGGAAAAGGCTGGGCGAGCAGTACGTC. Amino acids: CASSPGKRLGEQYV. The chain recombines TRBV5-4 with TRBJ2-7; TRBD2 might be the D (5 bases). V was pared by 4 bases and J by 6 bases, with 17 bases between. Germline lookup yields CDR1 SGHNT and CDR2 YYREEE (reference sequence). CDR3 length: 14 residues.

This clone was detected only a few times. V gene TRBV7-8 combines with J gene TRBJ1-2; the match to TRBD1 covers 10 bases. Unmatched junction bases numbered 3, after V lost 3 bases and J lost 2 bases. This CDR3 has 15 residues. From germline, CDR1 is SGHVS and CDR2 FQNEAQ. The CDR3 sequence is CASSLRTGGNYGYTF. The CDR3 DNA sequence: TGTGCCAGCAGCTTGCGGACAGGGGGGAACTATGGCTACACCTTC.

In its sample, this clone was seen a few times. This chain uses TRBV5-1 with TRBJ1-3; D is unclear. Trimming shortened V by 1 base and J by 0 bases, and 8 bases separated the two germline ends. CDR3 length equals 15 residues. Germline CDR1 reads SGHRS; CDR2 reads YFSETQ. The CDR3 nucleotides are TGCGCCAGCAGCTTGTCCCTGAGCTCTGGAAACACCATATATTTT. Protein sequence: CASSLSLSSGNTIYF.

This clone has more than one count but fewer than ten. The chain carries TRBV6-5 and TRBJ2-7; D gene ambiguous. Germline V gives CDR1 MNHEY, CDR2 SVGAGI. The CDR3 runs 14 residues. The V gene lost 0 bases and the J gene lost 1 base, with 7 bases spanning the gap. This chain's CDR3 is CASSYSTHSYEQYF. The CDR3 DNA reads TGTGCCAGCAGTTACTCGACACATTCCTACGAGCAGTACTTC.

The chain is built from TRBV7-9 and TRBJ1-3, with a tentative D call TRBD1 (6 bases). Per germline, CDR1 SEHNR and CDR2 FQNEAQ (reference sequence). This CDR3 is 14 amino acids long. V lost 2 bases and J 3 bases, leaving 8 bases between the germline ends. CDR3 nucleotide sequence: TGTGCCAGCAGCTTAAGGACAGATGGAAACACCATATATTTT. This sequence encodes CASSLRTDGNTIYF.

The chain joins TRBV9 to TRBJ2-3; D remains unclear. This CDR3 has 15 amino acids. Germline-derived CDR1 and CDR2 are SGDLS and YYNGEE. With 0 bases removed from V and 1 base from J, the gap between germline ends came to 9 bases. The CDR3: CASSVVGSGTDTQYF. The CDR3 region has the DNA TGTGCCAGCAGCGTAGTTGGCAGTGGCACAGATACGCAGTATTTT.

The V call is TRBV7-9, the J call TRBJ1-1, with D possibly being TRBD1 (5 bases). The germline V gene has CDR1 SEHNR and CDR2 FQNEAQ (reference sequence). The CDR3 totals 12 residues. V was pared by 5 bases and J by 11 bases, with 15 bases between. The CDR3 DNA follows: TGTGCCAGCAGCCGCGGACACCTGAGGGCTTTCTTT. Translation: CASSRGHLRAFF. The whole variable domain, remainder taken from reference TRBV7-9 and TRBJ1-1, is DTGVSQNPRHKITKRGQNVTFRCDPISEHNRLYWYRQTLGQGPEFLTYFQNEAQLEKSRLLSDRFSAERPKGSFSTLEIQRTEQGDSAMYLCASSRGHLRAFFGQGTRLTVV.

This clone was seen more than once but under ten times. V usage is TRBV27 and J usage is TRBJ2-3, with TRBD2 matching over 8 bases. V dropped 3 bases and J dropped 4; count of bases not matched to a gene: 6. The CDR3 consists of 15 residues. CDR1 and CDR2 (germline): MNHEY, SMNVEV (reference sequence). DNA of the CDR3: TGTGCCAGCAGTTTTGTGGCTAGCGGGTCAGATACGCAGTATTTT. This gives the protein CASSFVASGSDTQYF.